This T cell receptor beta chain stems from a study of technical replicates of blood from several donors. This CDR3 has 13 amino acids. With 4 bases removed from V and 2 bases from J, the gap between germline ends came to 9 bases. Germline assignment: CDR1 SGHRS and CDR2 YFSETQ. The data were produced by immunoSEQ multiplex PCR, yet TCRdb's version contains in-frame clones alone and is incomplete. The sample gives 98,000 or so clones, about 95% of which show up once; more than 0.2% is in the top ten. This receptor was identified in a human donor in good health. The sequencing sample was made of T cells isolated from PBMCs. The chain has TRBV5-1 and TRBJ2-5; weak D call: TRBD2 (5 bases). The CDR3 nucleotides read TGCGCCAGCAGCCCCGGGGTACAAGAGACCCAGTACTTC. Protein: CASSPGVQETQYF.